The present T cell receptor beta chain was sequenced within a study of regulatory T cells in long-lasting Graves disease. This clonotype was picked up many times. Time point meaning: newly diagnosed GD, antithyroid drugs for less than 3 months. Following extraction of RNA from PBMCs, that RNA was used to make the TCR library. Construction of the TCR beta libraries employed iRepertoire HTBI primers in conjunction with Arm-PCR of CDR3 regions. TCRdb independently ran MiXCR on the multiplex PCR reads; one entry per CDR3 protein. In the table there are under 300,000 distinct CDR3 sequences, approximately 16% of which are singletons. V shed 6 bases and J shed 1 base, with 19 bases lying between them. Germline V CDR1 and CDR2: DFQATT, SNEGSKA (reference sequence). The CDR3 sequence is 16 residues long.

J is TRBJ2-1 and V is TRBV20-1, with a weak D call TRBD1 (5 bases). The sample consisted of peripheral blood mononuclear cells (PBMCs), taken at new diagnosis, from a patient treated with antithyroid drugs. The clonotype was recovered from a female donor with Graves disease. CDR3 sequence: CSAMDNGASSYNEQFF. CDR3 in DNA: TGCAGTGCCATGGACAATGGGGCCTCGTCCTACAATGAGCAGTTCTTC.